The 9 T cell receptor beta chains in this list originate from one sample, sequenced in a study of blood T cell repertoires in COVID-19. The data were produced by immunoSEQ multiplex PCR, yet TCRdb's version contains in-frame clones alone and is incomplete. The sample yields some 70,000 clones, 90% seen once. Sequencing used peripheral blood. These receptor sequences come from a woman older than 75 with active COVID-19.

V and J are TRBV27 and TRBJ2-3; perhaps TRBD1 as D (8 bases). The V end was cut by 4 bases, the J end by 6 bases, with 14 bases between. This CDR3 region has 14 residues. CDR1 and CDR2 (germline): MNHEY, SMNVEV (reference sequence). The CDR3 sequence: CASSWTGRVDTQYF. CDR3 DNA: TGTGCCAGCAGTTGGACAGGGAGGGTGGATACGCAGTATTTT.

V and J are TRBV10-3 and TRBJ1-1; 8 bases map to TRBD1. The CDR3 totals 13 residues. Per germline, CDR1 ENHRY and CDR2 SYGVKD. V trimming: 6 bases; J trimming: 3 bases; junction bases outside the gene matches: 3. The CDR3 loop reads CAIRDREDTEAFF. The CDR3 nucleotides are TGTGCCATCAGGGACAGGGAGGACACTGAAGCTTTCTTT.

The chain joins TRBV7-9 to TRBJ1-2, with D uncertain. V lost 3 bases and J lost 4, with 15 bases in between. The V gene's germline CDR1 is SEHNR and CDR2 FQNEAQ (reference sequence). This CDR3 has 15 amino acids. CDR3 DNA sequence: TGTGCCAGCAGCTTCGGTGGAGGCAGTATCTATGGCTACACCTTC. Its translation: CASSFGGGSIYGYTF.

The genes are TRBV2 and TRBJ2-5, with TRBD2 matching over 7 bases. V trimming: 6 bases; J trimming: 4 bases; junction bases outside the gene matches: 11. This CDR3 spans 15 amino acids. Germline assignment: CDR1 SNHLY and CDR2 FYNNEI. CDR3 sequence (DNA): TGTGCCAGCAGCCTATCCTCGGGACTACGAGAGACCCAGTACTTC. Its protein is CASSLSSGLRETQYF.

This clone was picked up a small number of times. This chain connects TRBV2 to TRBJ1-2; TRBD1 agrees at 9 bases. Germline V CDR1 and CDR2: SNHLY, FYNNEI. V shed 4 bases, J shed 8 bases, and the junction held 11 bases outside the gene matches. This CDR3 region has 15 residues. For the CDR3, the DNA is TGTGCCAGCAGTGCTCCTCAAGGGACAGGGTTCGGCTACACCTTC. Translated: CASSAPQGTGFGYTF. The full variable domain, in which reference TRBV2 and TRBJ1-2 provide the parts outside the CDR3, is EPEVTQTPSHQVTQMGQEVILRCVPISNHLYFYWYRQILGQKVEFLVSFYNNEISEKSEIFDDQFSVERPDGSNFTLKIRSTKLEDSAMYFCASSAPQGTGFGYTFGSGTRLTVV.

J is TRBJ1-3 and V is TRBV7-2, with 7 bases lining up with TRBD1. Germline trimming cut 2 bases from V and 0 bases from J; bases unmatched to any gene: 7. This CDR3 has 17 amino acids. Per the germline V gene, CDR1 is SGHTA and CDR2 is FQGNSA. CDR3 DNA sequence: TGTGCCAGCAGCTTACCGGGACAGATGAGCTCTGGAAACACCATATATTTT. Encoded protein: CASSLPGQMSSGNTIYF. Supplemented by reference TRBV7-2 and TRBJ1-3, the full variable domain reads GAGVSQSPSNKVTEKGKDVELRCDPISGHTALYWYRQSLGQGLEFLIYFQGNSAPDKSGLPSDRFSAERTGGSVSTLTIQRTQQEDSAVYLCASSLPGQMSSGNTIYFGEGSWLTVV.

The chain combines TRBV19 with TRBJ2-4, with 8 bases identical to TRBD2. Germline V gene sequence: CDR1 LNHDA, CDR2 SQIVND (reference sequence). CDR3 length: 14 amino acids. The junction had 6 bases not matched to a gene; V was cut back by 5 bases and J by 6 bases. This chain's CDR3 is CASSLPSGPNIQYF. CDR3 DNA: TGTGCCAGTAGTTTACCTAGCGGGCCAAACATTCAGTACTTC. Variable domain in full (rest from reference TRBV19 and TRBJ2-4): DGGITQSPKYLFRKEGQNVTLSCEQNLNHDAMYWYRQDPGQGLRLIYYSQIVNDFQKGDIAEGYSVSREKKESFPLTVTSAQKNPTAFYLCASSLPSGPNIQYFGAGTRLSVL.

The chain recombines TRBV11-2 with TRBJ2-7; 7 nucleotides agree with TRBD1. The CDR3 length is 13 residues. V shed 5 bases and J 6 bases; nucleotides not matched to a gene: 7. Germline V gene sequence: CDR1 SGHAT, CDR2 FQNNGV. In DNA, the CDR3 is TGTGCCAGCAGCCAGGCAGGGGGTAGCGAGCAGTACTTC. Protein: CASSQAGGSEQYF. Full variable domain (missing parts from reference TRBV11-2 and TRBJ2-7): EAGVAQSPRYKIIEKRQSVAFWCNPISGHATLYWYQQILGQGPKLLIQFQNNGVVDDSQLPKDRFSAERLKGVDSTLKIQPAKLEDSAVYLCASSQAGGSEQYFGPGTRLTVT.

This chain links TRBV7-9 with TRBJ2-3, with 10 bases that match TRBD2. J was trimmed by 0 bases and V by 5 bases; bases with no gene match: 8. Germline loops: CDR1 SEHNR, CDR2 FQNEAQ (reference sequence). This CDR3 spans 17 amino acids. Written as DNA, the CDR3 is TGTGCCAGCAGCCCCCAGCGGGAGGGCCCTAGCACAGATACGCAGTATTTT. It specifies CASSPQREGPSTDTQYF.